The next 22 T cell receptor beta chains were all read from a single sample in a study of neurological immune-mediated disorders. TCRdb called the 5' RACE reads again in MiXCR, with one record for every CDR3 protein. The data contain some 89,000 distinct CDR3 sequences, about 4.3% of them singletons. Time point: longitudinal time-point 3. The specimen was PBMCs. These TCRs come from a woman aged 55-75 years with multiple sclerosis.

This clonotype was counted many times. The chain links TRBV6-5 to TRBJ1-1, with no clear D. CDR1 is MNHEY and CDR2 is SVGAGI in the germline V gene. Trimming pared 2 bases from V and 8 bases from J, leaving 12 bases between. This CDR3 region has 13 residues. CDR3 DNA: TGTGCCAGCAGTTACCCCCCGCACGGAGAAGCTTTCTTT. It specifies CASSYPPHGEAFF.

This clonotype showed up many times. CDR3 sequence reads: CASSRERTGISGNTIYF. CDR3 coding DNA: TGTGCCAGCAGCCGGGAGCGGACAGGGATCTCTGGAAACACCATATATTTT. This chain joins TRBV3-1 and TRBJ1-3; TRBD1 matches 8 bases. The CDR3 is 17 residues long. The V gene end was trimmed by 4 bases and the J gene end by 0 bases; junction bases not matched to a gene: 8. Germline CDR1 and CDR2: LGHDT and YNNKEL (reference sequence).

This clonotype occurred many times. This rearrangement joins TRBV3-1 to TRBJ2-7; a weak D match, TRBD1 (6 bases). CDR1 is LGHDT, CDR2 YNNKEL, per germline (reference sequence). The germline V and J ends were trimmed by 0 bases and 2 bases, with 11 bases remaining between them. The CDR3 consists of 15 residues. The CDR3 protein is CASSQDRGPTYEQYF. DNA of the CDR3: TGTGCCAGCAGCCAAGACAGGGGCCCAACCTACGAGCAGTACTTC.

There are many counts of this clonotype. The V gene is TRBV6-1, the J gene TRBJ2-1; TRBD1 matches 10 bases. The V gene end was trimmed by 5 bases and the J gene end by 8 bases; junction bases not matched to a gene: 9. Germline V gene lookup returns CDR1 MNHNS and CDR2 SASEGT. The CDR3 spans 15 residues. CDR3 sequence: CASSHRDRGTYEQFF. As DNA, the CDR3 is TGTGCCAGCAGTCACCGGGACAGGGGTACATATGAGCAGTTCTTC.

In this sample, this clonotype turned up many times. V is TRBV12-3 or TRBV12-4 and J is TRBJ1-4; the match to TRBD1 covers 11 bases. V lost 11 bases, J lost 0 bases, and 8 bases stayed unmatched. The CDR3 runs to 16 residues. This CDR3 reads CAAGTGGSATNEKLFF. CDR3 in DNA: TGTGCCGCCGGGACAGGGGGTTCCGCAACTAATGAAAAACTGTTTTTT.

This clonotype was observed many times. The chain carries TRBV20-1 and TRBJ1-1, with TRBD1 matching over 8 bases. This CDR3 is 12 amino acids long. In germline, CDR1 is DFQATT, CDR2 SNEGSKA (reference sequence). V lost 6 bases and J lost 4; bases outside the gene matches: 4. The CDR3 DNA is TGCAGTGCCAAACAGGGGGGCACTGAAGCTTTCTTT. Its translation is CSAKQGGTEAFF.

This clonotype was detected ten times or more. The chain combines TRBV5-1 with TRBJ2-1; D may be TRBD2 (6 bases). CDR1 is SGHRS and CDR2 is YFSETQ in the germline V gene. The CDR3 length is 15 residues. V lost 0 bases and J lost 6, with 13 bases in between. The chain's CDR3 is CASSLGPGLINEQFF. Written as DNA, the CDR3 is TGCGCCAGCAGCTTGGGTCCGGGACTTATCAATGAGCAGTTCTTC.

This clonotype was seen a handful of times. This chain connects TRBV6-1 to TRBJ2-3; TRBD2 might be the D (6 bases). V lost 10 bases and J 11 bases, leaving 13 bases between the germline ends. The CDR3 extends over 10 amino acids. Germline lookup yields CDR1 MNHNS and CDR2 SASEGT. The CDR3 nucleotides read TGTGCCATCGTGGGGGGACGGCAGTATTTT. Protein sequence: CAIVGGRQYF.

J is TRBJ2-2 and V is TRBV3-1, with D uncertain. CDR3 length: 14 residues. Germline V gene sequence: CDR1 LGHDT, CDR2 YNNKEL (reference sequence). Trimming removed 4 bases at V and 1 base at J, with 7 bases between. The CDR3 reads CASSPRRNTGELFF. CDR3 coding DNA: TGTGCCAGCAGCCCCCGACGGAACACCGGGGAGCTGTTTTTT.

This clonotype occurred a few times. A much larger clone differs from this one at a single base, so this may be a read error. V is TRBV6-5 and J is TRBJ1-3, with D hard to call. The CDR3 contains 16 residues. Germline lookup yields CDR1 MNHEY and CDR2 SVGAGI. V lost 3 bases, J lost 0 bases, and 12 bases lay in between. CDR3 residues: CASSYYSVYSGNTIYF. The CDR3 nucleotides read TGTGCCAGCAGTTATTATAGCGTATACTCTGGAAACACCATATATTTT.

CDR3 nucleotides: TGTGCCAGCAGCTTTCCGGCTAGCGGGGCGGAGACCCAGTACTTC. Protein product: CASSFPASGAETQYF. The J gene is TRBJ2-5, the V gene TRBV7-9; 9 positions agree with TRBD2. CDR1 is SEHNR, CDR2 FQNEAQ, per germline (reference sequence). The CDR3 spans 15 residues. V was pared by 3 bases and J by 5 bases, with 7 bases of the junction left unmatched.

The table lists this clonotype with many counts. The chain recombines TRBV6-2 or TRBV6-3 with TRBJ2-3; 8 bases agree with TRBD2. V dropped 2 bases and J dropped 6; count of bases not matched to a gene: 10. The CDR3 runs 16 residues. Germline V gene data show CDR1 as MNHEY and CDR2 as SVGEGT. CDR3: CASSYPEERGLDTQYF. The CDR3 nucleotides read TGTGCCAGCAGTTACCCCGAGGAGCGGGGGCTTGATACGCAGTATTTT.

There are many counts of this clonotype. This chain uses TRBV9 with TRBJ2-3, with D perhaps matching TRBD1 (8 bases). CDR1 and CDR2 from the germline V gene are SGDLS and YYNGEE. V was clipped by 3 bases and J by 6 bases, with 20 bases between them. The CDR3 loop spans 16 amino acids. The CDR3 DNA is TGTGCCAGCAGCGCCCGGACAGGGAGGGGGGTGGATACGCAGTATTTT. Translation: CASSARTGRGVDTQYF. Supplemented by reference TRBV9 and TRBJ2-3, the full variable domain reads DSGVTQTPKHLITATGQRVTLRCSPRSGDLSVYWYQQSLDQGLQFLIQYYNGEERAKGNILERFSAQQFPDLHSELNLSSLELGDSALYFCASSARTGRGVDTQYFGPGTRLTVL.

The chain combines TRBV15 with TRBJ2-3; weak D call: TRBD2 (5 bases). The CDR3 spans 14 residues. The germline CDR1 and CDR2 sequences are LNHNV and YYDKDF (reference sequence). Trimming removed 4 bases from V and 5 bases from J, with 13 bases in between. The CDR3 nucleotides read TGTGCCACCAGCATACGGGGAAGGGTAGATACGCAGTATTTT. Protein product: CATSIRGRVDTQYF.

In this sample, this clonotype turned up many times. The V gene is TRBV5-1, the J gene TRBJ2-5, with no clear D. Deletions cut 1 base from V and 2 bases from J, with 9 bases between. There are 14 residues in the CDR3. Germline CDR1 and CDR2: SGHRS and YFSETQ. CDR3 sequence (DNA): TGCGCCAGCAGCTTGTCGGCATCGCAAGAGACCCAGTACTTC. Its translation: CASSLSASQETQYF.

This clonotype was recorded many times. J is TRBJ1-2 and V is TRBV11-1; 9 positions match TRBD1. The CDR3 is 13 residues long. Germline CDR1 and CDR2: SGHAT and FQDESV (reference sequence). The V segment lost 4 bases and the J segment 7 bases; nucleotides outside the gene matches: 4. The CDR3 sequence: CASSWDRAGGYTF. The CDR3 DNA is TGTGCCAGCAGCTGGGACAGGGCGGGTGGCTACACCTTC.

This clonotype has at least ten counts. The chain is built from TRBV20-1 and TRBJ2-6; D gene ambiguous. CDR1 DFQATT and CDR2 SNEGSKA come from the germline V gene (reference sequence). The CDR3 has 13 amino acids. Trimming removed 5 bases from V and 2 bases from J, with 7 bases in between. CDR3 residues: CSAPPPGANVLTF. CDR3 in DNA: TGCAGTGCTCCTCCACCTGGGGCCAACGTCCTGACTTTC.

Many counts were recorded for this clonotype. The chain links TRBV20-1 to TRBJ2-3; D is unclear. Trimming took off 3 bases at V and 3 bases at J, with 10 bases between the two ends. This CDR3 is built from 13 residues. Germline values: CDR1 DFQATT, CDR2 SNEGSKA (reference sequence). The CDR3 sequence is CSARTRATDTQYF. The CDR3 region has the DNA TGCAGTGCTAGGACCCGAGCGACAGATACGCAGTATTTT.

This clonotype came up many times. This chain joins TRBV5-1 and TRBJ2-1; D gene unclear. This CDR3 region has 17 residues. Trimming removed 7 bases at V and 0 bases at J, with 20 bases between. Germline V lookup: CDR1 SGHRS, CDR2 YFSETQ. Written as DNA, the CDR3 is TGCGCCAGCCGAATCCTCACACACAGCAGCTCCTACAATGAGCAGTTCTTC. Encoded protein: CASRILTHSSSYNEQFF.

This clonotype was seen many times. V is TRBV20-1 and J is TRBJ1-5, with a tentative D call TRBD1 (5 bases). V was clipped by 1 base and J by 7 bases, with 11 bases between them. Per germline, CDR1 DFQATT and CDR2 SNEGSKA (reference sequence). This CDR3 spans 13 amino acids. The CDR3 DNA is TGCAGTGCTAGAGGGGACTCACCCCAGCCCCAGCATTTT. Translating gives CSARGDSPQPQHF.

This clonotype was counted many times. The chain links TRBV20-1 to TRBJ1-3; TRBD1 aligns across 8 bases. Looked up from germline, CDR1 is DFQATT and CDR2 is SNEGSKA (reference sequence). The CDR3 totals 15 residues. The V gene end was trimmed by 4 bases and the J gene end by 0 bases; junction bases not matched to a gene: 5. CDR3 sequence reads: CSATPGGFSGNTIYF. For the CDR3, the DNA is TGCAGTGCTACCCCAGGGGGCTTCTCTGGAAACACCATATATTTT.

In this sample, this clonotype turned up many times. This chain connects TRBV6-5 to TRBJ1-1; D is possibly TRBD1 (5 bases). In germline, CDR1 is MNHEY, CDR2 SVGAGI. The CDR3 contains 16 residues. Deletions cut 1 base from V and 4 bases from J, with 16 bases between. The DNA for the CDR3 is TGTGCCAGCAGTTACTTGGTGGCAGGGCGGAGCACTGAAGCTTTCTTT. It is translated as CASSYLVAGRSTEAFF.